The entry below gives a single TCR beta chain sequence along with its context. This entry is derived from a study of shared clonotypes between healthy human individuals. As processed by the authors: Owing to the provision of junction-only sequences devoid of quality scores by immunoSEQ, filtering differed. Data came from immunoSEQ multiplex PCR; TCRdb stores just in-frame clones and leaves some out. V, J and clone size are taken as reported in that table, and D and trimming were inferred from the DNA itself. This table has approximately 2.1 million clones, 85% to 95% appearing once. Researchers partitioned CD4+ cells into CD45RA+ naive and CD45RA-negative memory subsets. CDR3 length equals 14 residues. Per germline, CDR1 SGHRS and CDR2 YFSETQ. With 0 bases removed from V and 7 bases from J, the gap between germline ends came to 13 bases.

The TCR originated in a man in his late teens or twenties in good health. Some clones in this sample may be carry-over from other donors' samples. The genes are TRBV5-1 and TRBJ1-2; tentative D call: TRBD1 (6 bases). Sequenced input: naive CD4+ T cells from PBMCs. Subset given: CD45RA+ positively selected. CDR3 sequence reads: CASSLDTGSGGYTF. The DNA of the CDR3 is TGCGCCAGCAGCTTGGACACAGGGTCGGGTGGCTACACCTTC.